This T cell receptor (beta chain) was captured by sequencing in a study of cytomegalovirus exposure and HLA in healthy donors. Study-wide context: Around 80 million unique TCRs from HLA-typed donors were held in an early data release.

In the PCR, 60 Vbeta and 13 Jbeta primers were used. Libraries were prepared by immunoSEQ multiplex PCR; TCRdb keeps only in-frame clonotypes and omits some of them. The sample lists about 200,000 clones, approximately 78% seen once, with 2.7% in the top ten. For this clone: Its antigen is undetermined. At one of its ends the junction is not consistent with the germline gene, which may arise from a read error.

This CDR3 comprises 13 residues. From germline, CDR1 is SGHNT and CDR2 YYREEE (reference sequence). The study's findings and limits: Analysis was carried out at a later point, and it linked a missense DCLRE1C variant to TCR beta V- and J-gene trimming.

The chain is built from TRBV5-4 and TRBJ2-3; 7 nucleotides match TRBD2. The specimen was PBMCs. This sequence originates from a woman aged 40 to 50 in good health and CMV-seronegative. This chain's CDR3 is CANSFSGTDTQYF. The CDR3 DNA sequence: TGTGCCAACAGCTTTAGCGGGACAGATACGCAGTATTTT.